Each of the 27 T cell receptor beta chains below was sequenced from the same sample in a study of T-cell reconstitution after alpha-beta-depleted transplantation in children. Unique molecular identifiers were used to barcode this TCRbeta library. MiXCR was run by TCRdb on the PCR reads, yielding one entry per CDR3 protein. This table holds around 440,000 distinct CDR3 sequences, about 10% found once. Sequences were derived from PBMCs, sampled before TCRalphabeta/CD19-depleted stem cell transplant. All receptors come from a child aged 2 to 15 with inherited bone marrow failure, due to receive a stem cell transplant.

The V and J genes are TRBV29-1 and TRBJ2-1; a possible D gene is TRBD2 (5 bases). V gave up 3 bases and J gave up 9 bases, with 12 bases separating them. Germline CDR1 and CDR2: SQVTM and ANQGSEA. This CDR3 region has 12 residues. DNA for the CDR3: TGCAGCGTTGATTGGACTCCTGGTGAGCAGTTCTTC. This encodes CSVDWTPGEQFF.

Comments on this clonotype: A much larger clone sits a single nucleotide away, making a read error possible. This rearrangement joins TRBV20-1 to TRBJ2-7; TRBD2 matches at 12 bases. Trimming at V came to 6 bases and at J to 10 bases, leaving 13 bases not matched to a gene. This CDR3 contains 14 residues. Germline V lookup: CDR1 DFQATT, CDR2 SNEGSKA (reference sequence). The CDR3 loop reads CSALAGGPAGDQYF. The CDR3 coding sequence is TGCAGTGCGCTAGCGGGAGGGCCGGCTGGCGACCAGTACTTC.

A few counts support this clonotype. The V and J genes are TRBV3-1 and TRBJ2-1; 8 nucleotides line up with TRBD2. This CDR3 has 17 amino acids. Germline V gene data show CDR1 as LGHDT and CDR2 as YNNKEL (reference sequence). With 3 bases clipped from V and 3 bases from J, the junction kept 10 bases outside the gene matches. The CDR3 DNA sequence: TGTGCCAGCAGCCATGATCTCGGGACTAGAAACTACAATGAGCAGTTCTTC. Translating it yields CASSHDLGTRNYNEQFF.

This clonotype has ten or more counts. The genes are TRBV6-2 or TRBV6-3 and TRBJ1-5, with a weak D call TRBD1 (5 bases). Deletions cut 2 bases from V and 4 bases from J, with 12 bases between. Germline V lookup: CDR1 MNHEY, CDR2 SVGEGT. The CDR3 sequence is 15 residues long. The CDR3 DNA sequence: TGTGCCAGCAGTTACCTGGGGACCCAGAATCAGCCCCAGCATTTT. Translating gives CASSYLGTQNQPQHF.

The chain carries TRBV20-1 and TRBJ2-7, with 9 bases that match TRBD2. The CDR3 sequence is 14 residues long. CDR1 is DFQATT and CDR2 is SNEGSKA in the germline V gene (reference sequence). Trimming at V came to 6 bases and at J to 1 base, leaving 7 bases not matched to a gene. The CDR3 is CSASRLAVSYEQYF. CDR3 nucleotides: TGCAGTGCCAGCCGACTAGCGGTTTCCTACGAGCAGTACTTC.

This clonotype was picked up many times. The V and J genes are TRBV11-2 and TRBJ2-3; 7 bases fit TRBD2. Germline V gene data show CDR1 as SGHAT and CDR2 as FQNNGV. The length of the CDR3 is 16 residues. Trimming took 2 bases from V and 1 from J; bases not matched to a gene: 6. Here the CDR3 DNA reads TGTGCCAGCAGCTTATGGGGGAGGGGTCGCACAGATACGCAGTATTTT. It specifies CASSLWGRGRTDTQYF.

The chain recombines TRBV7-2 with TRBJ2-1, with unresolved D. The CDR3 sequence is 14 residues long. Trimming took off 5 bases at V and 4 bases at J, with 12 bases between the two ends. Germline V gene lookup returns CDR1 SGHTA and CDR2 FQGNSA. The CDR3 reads CASSPSTQYNEQFF. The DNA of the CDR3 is TGTGCCAGCAGCCCGTCGACCCAATACAATGAGCAGTTCTTC.

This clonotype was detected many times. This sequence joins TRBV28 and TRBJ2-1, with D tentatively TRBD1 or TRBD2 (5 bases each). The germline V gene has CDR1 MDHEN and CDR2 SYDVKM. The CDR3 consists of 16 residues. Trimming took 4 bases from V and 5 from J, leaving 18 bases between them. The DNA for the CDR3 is TGTGCCAGCAGTTCATTACTAGGGGCGGAGAACAATGAGCAGTTCTTC. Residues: CASSSLLGAENNEQFF.

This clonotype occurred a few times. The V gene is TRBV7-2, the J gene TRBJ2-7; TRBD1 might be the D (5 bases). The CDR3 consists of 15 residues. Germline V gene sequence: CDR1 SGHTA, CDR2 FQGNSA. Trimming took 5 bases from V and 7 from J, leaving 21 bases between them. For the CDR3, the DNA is TGTGCCAGCAGCCCTCGACGTCTAGGGGTTTGGGAGCAGTACTTC. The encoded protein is CASSPRRLGVWEQYF.

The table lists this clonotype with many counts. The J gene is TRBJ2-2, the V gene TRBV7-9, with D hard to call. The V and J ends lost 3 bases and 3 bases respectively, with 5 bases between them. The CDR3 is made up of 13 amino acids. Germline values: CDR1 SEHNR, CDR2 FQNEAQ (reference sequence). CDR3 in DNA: TGTGCCAGCAGCTTTGTGGACACCGGGGAGCTGTTTTTT. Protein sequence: CASSFVDTGELFF.

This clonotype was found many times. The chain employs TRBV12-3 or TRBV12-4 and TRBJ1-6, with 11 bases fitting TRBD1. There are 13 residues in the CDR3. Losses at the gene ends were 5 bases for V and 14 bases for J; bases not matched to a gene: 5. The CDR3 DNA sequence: TGTGCCAGCAGTCCCGGGACAGGGGGTACCCTCCACTTT. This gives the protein CASSPGTGGTLHF.

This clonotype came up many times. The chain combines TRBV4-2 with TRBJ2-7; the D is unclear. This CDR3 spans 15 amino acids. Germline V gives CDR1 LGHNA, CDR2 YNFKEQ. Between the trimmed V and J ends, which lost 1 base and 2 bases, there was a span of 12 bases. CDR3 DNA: TGTGCCAGCAGCCAAGTATCTGACGGACCCTACGAGCAGTACTTC. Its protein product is CASSQVSDGPYEQYF.

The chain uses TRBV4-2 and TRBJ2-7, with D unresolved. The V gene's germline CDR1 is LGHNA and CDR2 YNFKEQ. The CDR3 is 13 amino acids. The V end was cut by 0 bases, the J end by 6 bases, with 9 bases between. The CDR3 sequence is CASSQENPSEQYF. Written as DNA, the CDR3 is TGTGCCAGCAGCCAAGAGAATCCCAGCGAGCAGTACTTC.

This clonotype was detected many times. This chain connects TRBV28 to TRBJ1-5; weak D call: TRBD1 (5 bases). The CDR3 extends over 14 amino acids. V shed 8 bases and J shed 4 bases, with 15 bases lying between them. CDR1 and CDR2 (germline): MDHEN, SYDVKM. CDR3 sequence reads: CASGFLGENQPQHF. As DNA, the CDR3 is TGTGCCAGCGGGTTCTTGGGGGAGAATCAGCCCCAGCATTTT.

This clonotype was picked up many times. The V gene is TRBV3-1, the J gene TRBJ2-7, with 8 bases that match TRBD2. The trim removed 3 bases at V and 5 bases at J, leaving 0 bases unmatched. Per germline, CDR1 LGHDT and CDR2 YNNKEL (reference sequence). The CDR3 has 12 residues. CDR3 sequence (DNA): TGTGCCAGCAGCCAGACTAGCGACGAGCAGTACTTC. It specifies CASSQTSDEQYF.

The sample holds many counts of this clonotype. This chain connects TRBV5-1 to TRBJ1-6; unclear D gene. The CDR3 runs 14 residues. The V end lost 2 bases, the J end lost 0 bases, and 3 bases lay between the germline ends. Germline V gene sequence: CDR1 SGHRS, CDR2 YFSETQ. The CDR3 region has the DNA TGCGCCAGCAGCTTATACTCCTATAATTCACCCCTCCACTTT. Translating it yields CASSLYSYNSPLHF.

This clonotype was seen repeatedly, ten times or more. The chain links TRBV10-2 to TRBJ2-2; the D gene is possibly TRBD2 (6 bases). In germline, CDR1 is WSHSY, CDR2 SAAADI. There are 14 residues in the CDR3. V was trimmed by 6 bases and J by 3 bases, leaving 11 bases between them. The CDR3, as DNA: TGCGCCAGCAGAGGAGGGCGGGACACCGGGGAGCTGTTTTTT. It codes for CASRGGRDTGELFF.

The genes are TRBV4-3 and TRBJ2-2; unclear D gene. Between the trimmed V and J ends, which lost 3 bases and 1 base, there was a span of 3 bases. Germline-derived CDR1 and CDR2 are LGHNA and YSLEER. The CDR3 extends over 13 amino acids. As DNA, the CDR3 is TGCGCCAGCAGCCAGAGGAACACCGGGGAGCTGTTTTTT. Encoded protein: CASSQRNTGELFF.

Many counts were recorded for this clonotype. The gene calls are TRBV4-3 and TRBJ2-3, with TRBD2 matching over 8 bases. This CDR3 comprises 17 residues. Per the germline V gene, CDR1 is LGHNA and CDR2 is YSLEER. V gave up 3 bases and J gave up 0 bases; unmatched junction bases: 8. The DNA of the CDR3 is TGCGCCAGCAGCCAGGATTTAACTAGCGGAAGCACAGATACGCAGTATTTT. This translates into CASSQDLTSGSTDTQYF.

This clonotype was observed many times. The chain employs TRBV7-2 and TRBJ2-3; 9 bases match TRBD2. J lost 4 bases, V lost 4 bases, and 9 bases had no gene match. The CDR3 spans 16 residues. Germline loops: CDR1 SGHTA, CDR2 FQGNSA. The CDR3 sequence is CASSSQREESPDTQYF. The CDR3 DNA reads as TGTGCCAGCAGCTCACAGCGGGAGGAGAGCCCAGATACGCAGTATTTT.

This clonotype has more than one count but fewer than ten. CDR3 sequence: CASSFGGSNEKLFF. The CDR3 bases are TGTGCCAGCAGTTTCGGGGGATCTAATGAAAAACTGTTTTTT. This chain connects TRBV12-3 or TRBV12-4 to TRBJ1-4; possible D gene TRBD1, 5 bases. V lost 3 bases and J lost 3, with 8 bases in between. CDR3 length: 14 residues.

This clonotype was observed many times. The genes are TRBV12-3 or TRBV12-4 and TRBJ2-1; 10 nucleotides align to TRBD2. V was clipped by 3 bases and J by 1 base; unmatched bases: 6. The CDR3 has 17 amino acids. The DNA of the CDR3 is TGTGCCAGCAGTTTCCTAGCGGGAGCCCCTTCCTACAATGAGCAGTTCTTC. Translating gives CASSFLAGAPSYNEQFF.

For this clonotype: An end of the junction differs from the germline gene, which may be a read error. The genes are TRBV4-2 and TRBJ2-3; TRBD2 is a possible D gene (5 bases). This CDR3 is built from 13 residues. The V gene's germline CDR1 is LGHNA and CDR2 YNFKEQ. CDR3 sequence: CASSLDSTDMQYF. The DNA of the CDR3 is TGTGCCAGCAGCCTGGACTCCACAGATATGCAGTATTTT.

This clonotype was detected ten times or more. CDR3 in DNA: TGCAGTGCTAGGGACAGGGCCCAAAGCACAGATACGCAGTATTTT. This translates into CSARDRAQSTDTQYF. The rearrangement links TRBV20-1 to TRBJ2-3, with 8 bases aligning to TRBD1. V was clipped by 3 bases and J by 0 bases; unmatched bases: 5. CDR3 length: 15 residues. The germline CDR1 and CDR2 sequences are DFQATT and SNEGSKA (reference sequence).

This CDR3 reads CAGGVVPGNTIYF. In nucleotides, the CDR3 is TGTGCCGGGGGGGTAGTACCTGGAAACACCATATATTTT. V is TRBV7-2 and J is TRBJ1-3; D is perhaps TRBD1 (5 bases). Germline assignment: CDR1 SGHTA and CDR2 FQGNSA. The CDR3 loop spans 13 amino acids. Trimming pared 11 bases from V and 2 bases from J, leaving 13 bases between. Full variable domain (remainder filled in from reference TRBV7-2 and TRBJ1-3): GAGVSQSPSNKVTEKGKDVELRCDPISGHTALYWYRQSLGQGLEFLIYFQGNSAPDKSGLPSDRFSAERTGGSVSTLTIQRTQQEDSAVYLCAGGVVPGNTIYFGEGSWLTVV.

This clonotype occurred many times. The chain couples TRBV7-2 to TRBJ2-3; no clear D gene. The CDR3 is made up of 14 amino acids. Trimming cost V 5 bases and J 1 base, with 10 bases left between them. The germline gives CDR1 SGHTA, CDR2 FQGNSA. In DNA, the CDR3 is TGTGCCAGCAGCCGGACGGCGGGCACAGATACGCAGTATTTT. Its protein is CASSRTAGTDTQYF.

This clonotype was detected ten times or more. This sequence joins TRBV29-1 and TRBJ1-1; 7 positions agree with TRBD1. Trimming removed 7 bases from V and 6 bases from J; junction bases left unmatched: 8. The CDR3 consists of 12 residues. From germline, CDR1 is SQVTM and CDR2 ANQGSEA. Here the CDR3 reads CSAQDRVAEAFF. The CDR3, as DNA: TGCAGCGCTCAAGACAGGGTGGCTGAAGCTTTCTTT.